What follows is one T cell receptor beta chain and its context. This specimen comes from a study of blood T cell repertoires in COVID-19. Study overall: The samples span acute and convalescent COVID-19 from the United States, Italy and Spain. PBMCs, B-cell-depleted T cells, or T cells provided the cDNA or gDNA that made up the material.

Authors' analysis steps: Reference gene primer amplification gave nucleated cell count estimates. TCRdb's copy holds only in-frame clones and misses some; the assay was immunoSEQ multiplex PCR. Clonal size and the V and J genes are those of that table, whereas D and trimming came from the DNA. The sample contains 35,000 to 55,000 clones, 70% to 90% of which appear only once. The receptor was derived from a man aged 55 to 70 with active COVID-19. The sequencing sample was made of peripheral blood.

CDR3 loop: CASSAGTSGDNEQFF. CDR3 bases: TGTGCCAGCAGCGCCGGGACTAGCGGGGACAATGAGCAGTTCTTC. The chain links TRBV9 to TRBJ2-1; 13 nucleotides match TRBD2. Looked up from germline, CDR1 is SGDLS and CDR2 is YYNGEE. This CDR3 has 15 residues. Unmatched junction bases numbered 2, after V lost 3 bases and J lost 5 bases.